This is a list of T cell receptor beta chains from one sample in a study of cytomegalovirus exposure and HLA in healthy donors. The assay was immunoSEQ multiplex PCR, and TCRdb's table has in-frame clones only and misses some. In total, the table holds 75,000 to 80,000 clones. What was sequenced was PBMCs. The receptors come from a man between 18 and 29 years old in good health and CMV-seropositive. CDR3s leave out the opening cysteine and the closing phenylalanine or tryptophan.

J gene,V gene,CDR3 protein
TRBJ2-7,TRBV27,ASSYRDYSYEQY
TRBJ1-3,TRBV6-1,ASSGDRGSPGNTIY
TRBJ2-5,TRBV6-5,ASGLGSGRGTQY
TRBJ1-4,TRBV18,ASSPGTGVNEKLF
TRBJ2-1,TRBV14,ASSQVAGVPGEQF
TRBJ1-2,TRBV6-5,ASNTGRPTNYGYT
TRBJ1-5,TRBV7-9,ASSSADRKAQH
TRBJ2-3,TRBV6-1,ATQGGGTDTQY
TRBJ2-2,TRBV5-1,ASSPGWGTGELF
TRBJ2-7,TRBV5-4,ASSPKDSTYEQY
TRBJ1-2,TRBV5-1,ASSLAGADYT
TRBJ2-7,TRBV5-8,ASSPGLALITYEQY
TRBJ2-7,TRBV19,ASSLRPVTDYEQY
TRBJ1-1,TRBV4-1,ASSPMGGGGTEAF
TRBJ2-5,TRBV9,ASSIHRGGETQY
TRBJ2-1,TRBV11-2,ASSSGLAGDNEQF
TRBJ2-7,TRBV28,ATQTSYEQY
TRBJ2-7,TRBV15,ATSREEAGGPYEQY
TRBJ1-2,TRBV4-1,ASSQGGQVAYGYT
TRBJ1-5,TRBV15,ATSREGPRSNQPQH
TRBJ2-7,TRBV21-1,ASRPPGGSPYEQY
TRBJ2-3,TRBV6-5,ASSYEPSTDTQY
TRBJ1-6,TRBV11-2,ATSRGTRSYNSPLH
TRBJ2-5,TRBV25-1,ASRDSSEETQY
TRBJ1-5,TRBV4-2,ASSQDGTPENNQPQH
TRBJ2-5,TRBV28,ASRPPGGVETQY
TRBJ2-3,TRBV15,ATSRGGGGRTDTQY
TRBJ1-2,TRBV7-9,ASSLAGLSGGYT
TRBJ1-1,TRBV19,ASSIPGLNTEAF
TRBJ2-1,TRBV6-4,ATSGMGLAGGEQF
TRBJ2-5,TRBV7-9,ASSPSQRGQETQY
TRBJ2-7,TRBV5-1,ASSSSDTYEQY
TRBJ1-1,TRBV19,ASRGTLVTTITEAF
TRBJ1-1,TRBV7-2,ASSYLGGRGYTEAF
TRBJ2-1,TRBV19,ASSIVRRNEQF
TRBJ2-3,TRBV7-6,ASSRGSGGTDTQY
TRBJ1-1,TRBV5-4,ASSLGRVRTEAF
TRBJ1-2,TRBV5-4,ASSLKAAGTGHGYT
TRBJ1-5,TRBV5-3,APPWAAKNQPQH
TRBJ2-7,TRBV28,ASRAWARGLRRTGDYEQY